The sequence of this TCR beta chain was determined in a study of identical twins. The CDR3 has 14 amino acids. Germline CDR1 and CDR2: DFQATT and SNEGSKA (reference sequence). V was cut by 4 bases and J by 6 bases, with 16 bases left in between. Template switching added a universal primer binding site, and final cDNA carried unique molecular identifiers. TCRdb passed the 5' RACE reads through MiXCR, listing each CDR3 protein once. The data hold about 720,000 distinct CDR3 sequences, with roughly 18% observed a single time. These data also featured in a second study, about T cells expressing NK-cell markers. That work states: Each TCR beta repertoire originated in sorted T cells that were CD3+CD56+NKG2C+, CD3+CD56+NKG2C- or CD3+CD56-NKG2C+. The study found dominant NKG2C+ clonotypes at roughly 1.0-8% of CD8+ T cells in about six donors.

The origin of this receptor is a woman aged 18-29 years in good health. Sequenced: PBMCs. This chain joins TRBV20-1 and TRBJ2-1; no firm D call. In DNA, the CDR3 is TGCAGTGCTAAGGACCTACAAAATTCCAATGAGCAGTTCTTC. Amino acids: CSAKDLQNSNEQFF.